The 19 T cell receptor beta chains reported below all come from one sample, sequenced in a study of T cell changes during pregnancy in multiple sclerosis. Clones were read by immunoSEQ multiplex PCR, and TCRdb kept only the in-frame ones, dropping some. The sample holds fewer than 40,000 clones, 91% seen once. The sequences come from CD4+ T cells from peripheral blood mononuclear cells, collected in the second trimester of pregnancy. These receptors were obtained from a female donor in good health, enrolled as a control in a pregnancy study.

The chain carries TRBV2 and TRBJ1-4; the match to TRBD1 covers 7 bases. J lost 0 bases, V lost 5 bases, and 15 bases had no gene match. The germline CDR1 and CDR2 sequences are SNHLY and FYNNEI. The length of the CDR3 is 19 residues. This chain's CDR3 is CASSYEPGQHFATNEKLFF. The CDR3 DNA sequence: TGTGCCAGCAGTTACGAACCGGGACAGCACTTTGCAACTAATGAAAAACTGTTTTTT.

The chain combines TRBV5-5 with TRBJ2-2; D is uncertain. The length of the CDR3 is 14 residues. CDR1 and CDR2 (germline): SGHKS, YYEKEE (reference sequence). Trimming left V 2 bases short and J 6 bases short, with 11 bases between. The CDR3 is CASSLATAPGELFF. The CDR3, as DNA: TGTGCCAGCAGCTTAGCCACAGCTCCCGGGGAGCTGTTTTTT.

The rearrangement joins TRBV5-1 to TRBJ1-2, with TRBD1 matching over 9 bases. CDR1 is SGHRS and CDR2 is YFSETQ in the germline V gene. Unmatched junction bases numbered 12, after V lost 4 bases and J lost 8 bases. There are 15 residues in the CDR3. Here the CDR3 reads CASSEGQGGRGGYTF. In DNA form, the CDR3 reads TGCGCCAGCAGCGAGGGACAGGGAGGGCGTGGGGGCTACACCTTC.

J is TRBJ2-7 and V is TRBV7-9, with 10 nucleotides matching TRBD2. The CDR3 consists of 15 residues. Germline CDR1 and CDR2: SEHNR and FQNEAQ (reference sequence). The ends lost 1 base at V and 7 bases at J; junction bases unmatched: 7. CDR3: CASSLGWTSGLEQYF. As DNA, the CDR3 is TGTGCCAGCAGCTTAGGTTGGACTAGCGGATTAGAGCAGTACTTC.

The chain couples TRBV4-2 to TRBJ2-1; D unclear. The V end lost 0 bases, the J end lost 7 bases, and 7 bases lay between the germline ends. The germline gives CDR1 LGHNA, CDR2 YNFKEQ. This CDR3 region has 13 residues. The CDR3 sequence: CASSQDGRNEQFF. The CDR3 DNA follows: TGTGCCAGCAGCCAAGATGGTCGGAATGAGCAGTTCTTC.

The chain couples TRBV5-3 to TRBJ1-6; D unclear. TRBV5-3 is an ORF, and what it does is uncertain. The V end was cut by 1 base, the J end by 4 bases, with 9 bases between. The CDR3 length is 15 residues. The CDR3 DNA is TGTGCCAGAAGCTTGCGTTGCCAGTATAATTCACCCCTCCACTTT. It codes for CARSLRCQYNSPLHF.

This clone was seen a single time. This chain joins TRBV11-2 and TRBJ2-1, with TRBD2 matching over 11 bases. The CDR3 is 15 amino acids. The germline V gene encodes CDR1 SGHAT and CDR2 FQNNGV. V lost 3 bases to trimming and J lost 5 bases; unmatched junction nucleotides: 3. The CDR3, as DNA: TGTGCCAGCAGCTTTTCTAGCGGGGGGAACAATGAGCAGTTCTTC. It specifies CASSFSSGGNNEQFF.

The V gene is TRBV7-3, the J gene TRBJ1-1; D gene unclear. CDR1 SGHTA and CDR2 FQGTGA come from the germline V gene. The CDR3 covers 13 residues. Trimming left V 5 bases short and J 11 bases short, with 18 bases between. For the CDR3, the DNA is TGTGCCAGCAGCCCTAGCCCCACAGTGGGGGCTTTCTTT. Its translation: CASSPSPTVGAFF.

As DNA, the CDR3 is TGCGCCAGCAGCTTGTTAGCGGGAGAATCCAATGAGCAGTTCTTC. Its translation: CASSLLAGESNEQFF. The chain has TRBV5-1 and TRBJ2-1; 9 bases align to TRBD2. V lost 1 base to trimming and J lost 6 bases; unmatched junction nucleotides: 5. Per the germline V gene, CDR1 is SGHRS and CDR2 is YFSETQ. The CDR3 runs 15 residues.

This chain uses TRBV6-1 with TRBJ2-5; D possibly corresponds to TRBD2 (5 bases). Germline V lookup: CDR1 MNHNS, CDR2 SASEGT. V was clipped by 8 bases and J by 2 bases, with 15 bases between them. The CDR3 loop spans 14 amino acids. The CDR3 region is CASSRSGGQETQYF. CDR3 DNA sequence: TGTGCCAGCTCAAGGTCGGGCGGGCAAGAGACCCAGTACTTC.

V gene TRBV6-1 combines with J gene TRBJ1-2, with D possibly TRBD1 on 6 matching bases. CDR1 is MNHNS, CDR2 SASEGT, per germline. The CDR3 runs to 14 residues. The V end was cut by 4 bases, the J end by 8 bases, with 17 bases between. The CDR3 nucleotides read TGTGCCAGCAGTGCATTGAGGGGGGGTAACGGCTACACCTTC. Translated: CASSALRGGNGYTF.

This clone was recorded once. The chain is built from TRBV5-4 and TRBJ2-3; 7 bases align to TRBD1. The germline V gene encodes CDR1 SGHNT and CDR2 YYREEE (reference sequence). V was pared by 6 bases and J by 2 bases, with 6 bases of the junction left unmatched. The CDR3 spans 14 residues. The CDR3 DNA sequence: TGTGCCAGCACCCGGACAGGATACACAGATACGCAGTATTTT. This translates into CASTRTGYTDTQYF.

The chain combines TRBV12-5 with TRBJ1-1; 7 bases line up with TRBD1. Germline CDR1 reads LGHNT; CDR2 reads FRNRAP. Trimming at V came to 6 bases and at J to 4 bases, leaving 8 bases not matched to a gene. The CDR3 contains 14 residues. CDR3 amino acids: CASGSQGSFTEAFF. The CDR3 DNA is TGTGCTAGTGGATCACAGGGGAGTTTCACTGAAGCTTTCTTT.

The chain is built from TRBV19 and TRBJ1-5, with D uncertain. V shed 2 bases and J shed 5 bases, with 7 bases lying between them. Germline CDR1 reads LNHDA; CDR2 reads SQIVND (reference sequence). The CDR3 length is 13 residues. Here the CDR3 reads CASSISGYQPQHF. The CDR3 DNA follows: TGTGCCAGTAGTATATCGGGTTATCAGCCCCAGCATTTT.

This chain connects TRBV5-5 to TRBJ2-7, with D perhaps TRBD1 (6 bases). This CDR3 is 15 amino acids long. The germline V gene has CDR1 SGHKS and CDR2 YYEKEE (reference sequence). With 0 bases removed from V and 3 bases from J, the gap between germline ends came to 13 bases. The CDR3 reads CASSLGVARGYEQYF. The CDR3 DNA reads as TGTGCCAGCAGCTTGGGCGTGGCCAGGGGCTACGAGCAGTACTTC.

This chain uses TRBV7-2 with TRBJ1-5, with unresolved D. From germline, CDR1 is SGHTA and CDR2 FQGNSA. V lost 5 bases, J lost 4 bases, and 12 bases lay in between. This CDR3 spans 14 amino acids. The CDR3 sequence: CASSPDGGNQPQHF. The CDR3, as DNA: TGTGCCAGCAGCCCTGACGGAGGGAATCAGCCCCAGCATTTT. The full variable domain, with the rest looked up from reference TRBV7-2 and TRBJ1-5, is GAGVSQSPSNKVTEKGKDVELRCDPISGHTALYWYRQSLGQGLEFLIYFQGNSAPDKSGLPSDRFSAERTGGSVSTLTIQRTQQEDSAVYLCASSPDGGNQPQHFGDGTRLSIL.

The chain couples TRBV28 to TRBJ2-5; tentatively, D is TRBD2 (5 bases). The CDR3 is 21 residues long. CDR1 and CDR2 (germline): MDHEN, SYDVKM. V was pared by 1 base and J by 1 base, with 28 bases between. The CDR3 spells CASSLSVSHTSLPWAQETQYF. The CDR3 DNA is TGTGCCAGCAGTTTATCCGTCTCCCACACTAGTTTGCCATGGGCCCAAGAGACCCAGTACTTC.

The chain uses TRBV2 and TRBJ2-3; 9 bases are a match to TRBD1. With 7 bases clipped from V and 1 base from J, the junction kept 3 bases outside the gene matches. The germline CDR1 and CDR2 sequences are SNHLY and FYNNEI. The CDR3 spans 14 residues. Written as DNA, the CDR3 is TGTGCCAGCATAAGGGACAGGGGCACAGATACGCAGTATTTT. Protein product: CASIRDRGTDTQYF. The entire variable domain, with the rest obtained from reference TRBV2 and TRBJ2-3, is as follows: EPEVTQTPSHQVTQMGQEVILRCVPISNHLYFYWYRQILGQKVEFLVSFYNNEISEKSEIFDDQFSVERPDGSNFTLKIRSTKLEDSAMYFCASIRDRGTDTQYFGPGTRLTVL.

The rearrangement uses TRBV18 and TRBJ1-5; the D is unclear. Germline V gene lookup returns CDR1 KGHSH and CDR2 LQKENI. The germline V and J ends were trimmed by 3 bases and 5 bases, with 14 bases remaining between them. The CDR3 runs to 15 residues. The CDR3 spells CASSPSGNYHQPQHF. The CDR3 DNA sequence: TGTGCCAGCTCACCTTCGGGAAACTACCATCAGCCCCAGCATTTT.